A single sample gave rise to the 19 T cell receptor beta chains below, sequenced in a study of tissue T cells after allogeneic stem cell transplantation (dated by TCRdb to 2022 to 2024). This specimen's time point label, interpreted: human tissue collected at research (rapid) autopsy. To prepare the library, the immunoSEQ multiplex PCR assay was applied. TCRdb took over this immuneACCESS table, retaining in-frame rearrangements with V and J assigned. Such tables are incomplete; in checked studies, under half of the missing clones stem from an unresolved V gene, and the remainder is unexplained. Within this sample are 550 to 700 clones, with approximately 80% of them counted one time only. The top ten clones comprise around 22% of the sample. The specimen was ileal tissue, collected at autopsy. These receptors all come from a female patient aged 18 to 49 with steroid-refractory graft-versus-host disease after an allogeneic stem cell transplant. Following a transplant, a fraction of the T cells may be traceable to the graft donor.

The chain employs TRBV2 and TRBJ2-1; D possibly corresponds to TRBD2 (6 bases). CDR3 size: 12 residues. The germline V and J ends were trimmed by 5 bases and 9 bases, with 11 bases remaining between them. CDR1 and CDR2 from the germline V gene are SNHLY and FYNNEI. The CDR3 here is CASSTLAFEQFF. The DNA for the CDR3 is TGTGCCAGCAGTACCCTAGCGTTTGAGCAGTTCTTC.

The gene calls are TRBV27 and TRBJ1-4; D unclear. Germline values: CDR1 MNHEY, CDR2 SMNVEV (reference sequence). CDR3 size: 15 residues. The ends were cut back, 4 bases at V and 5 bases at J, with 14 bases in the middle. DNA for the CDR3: TGTGCCAGCAGTTCTGACCGGGCGCGGAATGAAAAACTGTTTTTT. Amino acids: CASSSDRARNEKLFF.

CDR3 bases: TGTGCCAGCAGCTGGACAGGGGGCAGATCACCCCTCCACTTT. Translated, it gives CASSWTGGRSPLHF. This chain joins TRBV27 and TRBJ1-6; 11 bases align to TRBD1. J gave up 10 bases and V 6 bases, and 5 bases lay outside the gene matches. In germline, CDR1 is MNHEY, CDR2 SMNVEV (reference sequence). The CDR3 extends over 14 amino acids.

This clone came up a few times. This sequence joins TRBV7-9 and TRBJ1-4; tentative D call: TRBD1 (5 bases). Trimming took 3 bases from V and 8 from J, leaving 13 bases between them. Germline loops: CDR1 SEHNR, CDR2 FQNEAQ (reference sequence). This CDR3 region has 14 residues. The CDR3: CASSFSGRGEKLFF. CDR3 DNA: TGTGCCAGCAGCTTTTCGGGGAGGGGAGAAAAACTGTTTTTT.

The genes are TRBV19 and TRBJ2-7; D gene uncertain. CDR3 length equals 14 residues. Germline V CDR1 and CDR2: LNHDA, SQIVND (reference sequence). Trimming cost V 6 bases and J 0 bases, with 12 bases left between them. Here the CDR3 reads CASRSLASSYEQYF. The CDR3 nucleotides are TGTGCCAGTAGATCCCTGGCGAGCTCCTACGAGCAGTACTTC. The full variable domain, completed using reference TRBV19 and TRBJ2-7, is DGGITQSPKYLFRKEGQNVTLSCEQNLNHDAMYWYRQDPGQGLRLIYYSQIVNDFQKGDIAEGYSVSREKKESFPLTVTSAQKNPTAFYLCASRSLASSYEQYFGPGTRLTVT.

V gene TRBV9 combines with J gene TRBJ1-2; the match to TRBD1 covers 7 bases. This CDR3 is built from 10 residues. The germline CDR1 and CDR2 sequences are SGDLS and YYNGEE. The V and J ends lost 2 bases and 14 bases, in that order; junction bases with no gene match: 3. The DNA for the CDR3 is TGTGCCAGCAGCGTTGACAGGGAAACCTTC. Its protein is CASSVDRETF. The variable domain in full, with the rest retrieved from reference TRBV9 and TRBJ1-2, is DSGVTQTPKHLITATGQRVTLRCSPRSGDLSVYWYQQSLDQGLQFLIQYYNGEERAKGNILERFSAQQFPDLHSELNLSSLELGDSALYFCASSVDRETFGSGTRLTVV.

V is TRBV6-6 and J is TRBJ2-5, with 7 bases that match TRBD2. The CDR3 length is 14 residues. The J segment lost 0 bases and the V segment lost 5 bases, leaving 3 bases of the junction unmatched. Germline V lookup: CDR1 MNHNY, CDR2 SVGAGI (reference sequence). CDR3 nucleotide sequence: TGTGCCAGCAGTGGACTAGAGTACCAAGAGACCCAGTACTTC. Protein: CASSGLEYQETQYF.

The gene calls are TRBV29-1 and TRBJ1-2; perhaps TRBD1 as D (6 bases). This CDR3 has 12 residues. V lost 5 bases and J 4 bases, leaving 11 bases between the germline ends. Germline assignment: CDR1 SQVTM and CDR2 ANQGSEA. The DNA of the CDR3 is TGCAGCGTTCCCAGGGGCCCCTATGGCTACACCTTC. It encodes CSVPRGPYGYTF.

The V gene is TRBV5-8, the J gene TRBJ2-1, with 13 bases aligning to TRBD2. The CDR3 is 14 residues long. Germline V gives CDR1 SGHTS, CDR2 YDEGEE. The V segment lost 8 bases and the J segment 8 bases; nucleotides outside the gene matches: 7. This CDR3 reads CASSGLAGYDEQFF. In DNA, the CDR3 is TGTGCCAGTTCGGGACTAGCGGGATACGATGAGCAGTTCTTC.

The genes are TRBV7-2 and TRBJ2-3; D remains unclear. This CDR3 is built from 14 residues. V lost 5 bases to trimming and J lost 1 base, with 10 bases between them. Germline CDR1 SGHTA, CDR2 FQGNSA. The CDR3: CASSPWARTDTQYF. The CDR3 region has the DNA TGTGCCAGCAGCCCGTGGGCCCGCACAGATACGCAGTATTTT. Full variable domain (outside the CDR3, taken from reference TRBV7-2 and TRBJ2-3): GAGVSQSPSNKVTEKGKDVELRCDPISGHTALYWYRQSLGQGLEFLIYFQGNSAPDKSGLPSDRFSAERTGGSVSTLTIQRTQQEDSAVYLCASSPWARTDTQYFGPGTRLTVL.

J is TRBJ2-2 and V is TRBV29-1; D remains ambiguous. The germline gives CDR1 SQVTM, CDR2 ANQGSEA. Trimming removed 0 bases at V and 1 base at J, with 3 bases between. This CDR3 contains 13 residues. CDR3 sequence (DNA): TGCAGCGTTGAAGAACAGAACACCGGGGAGCTGTTTTTT. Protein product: CSVEEQNTGELFF.

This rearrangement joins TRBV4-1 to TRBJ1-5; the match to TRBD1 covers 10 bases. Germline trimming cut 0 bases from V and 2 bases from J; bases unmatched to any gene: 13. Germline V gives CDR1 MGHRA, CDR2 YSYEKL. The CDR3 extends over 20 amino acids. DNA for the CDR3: TGCGCCAGCAGCCAAGACGGGACAGGGGAAATTGGTGAGGGCAATCAGCCCCAGCATTTT. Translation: CASSQDGTGEIGEGNQPQHF.

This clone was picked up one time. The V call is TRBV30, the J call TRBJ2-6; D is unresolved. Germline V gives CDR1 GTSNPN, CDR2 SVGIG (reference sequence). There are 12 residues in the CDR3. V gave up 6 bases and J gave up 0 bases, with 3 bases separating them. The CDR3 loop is CACRSGANVLTF. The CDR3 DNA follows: TGTGCCTGTCGCTCTGGGGCCAACGTCCTGACTTTC.

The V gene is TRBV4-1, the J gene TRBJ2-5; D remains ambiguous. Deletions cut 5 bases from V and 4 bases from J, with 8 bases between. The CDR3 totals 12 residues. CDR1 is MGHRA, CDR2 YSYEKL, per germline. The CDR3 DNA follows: TGCGCCAGCAGCTCCTGGGGAGAGACCCAGTACTTC. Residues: CASSSWGETQYF.

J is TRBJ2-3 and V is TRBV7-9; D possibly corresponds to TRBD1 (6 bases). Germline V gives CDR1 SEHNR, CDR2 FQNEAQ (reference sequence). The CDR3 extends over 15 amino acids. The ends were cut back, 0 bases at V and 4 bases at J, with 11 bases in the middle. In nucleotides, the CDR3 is TGTGCCAGCAGCTTAGCCTACAGGGTGGCAGATACGCAGTATTTT. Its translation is CASSLAYRVADTQYF.

CDR3 nucleotide sequence: TGTGCCAGCAGTGACCGGACAAGGCCATATGGAAACACCATATATTTT. Encoded protein: CASSDRTRPYGNTIYF. This chain joins TRBV2 and TRBJ1-3; possible D gene TRBD1, 5 bases. Between the trimmed V and J ends, which lost 3 bases and 3 bases, there was a span of 15 bases. From germline, CDR1 is SNHLY and CDR2 FYNNEI. The CDR3 is made up of 16 amino acids. The full variable domain, completed using reference TRBV2 and TRBJ1-3, is EPEVTQTPSHQVTQMGQEVILRCVPISNHLYFYWYRQILGQKVEFLVSFYNNEISEKSEIFDDQFSVERPDGSNFTLKIRSTKLEDSAMYFCASSDRTRPYGNTIYFGEGSWLTVV.

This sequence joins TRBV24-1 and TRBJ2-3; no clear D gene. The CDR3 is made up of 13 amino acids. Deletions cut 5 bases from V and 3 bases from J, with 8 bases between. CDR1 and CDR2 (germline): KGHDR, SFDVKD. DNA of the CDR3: TGTGCCACCAGTGGAACCCAAACAGATACGCAGTATTTT. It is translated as CATSGTQTDTQYF.

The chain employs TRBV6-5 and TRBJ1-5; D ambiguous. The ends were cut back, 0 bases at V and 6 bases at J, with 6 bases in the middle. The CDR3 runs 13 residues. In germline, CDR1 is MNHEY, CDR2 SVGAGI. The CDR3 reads CASSYSGSQPQHF. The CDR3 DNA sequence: TGTGCCAGCAGTTACTCAGGCTCTCAGCCCCAGCATTTT.

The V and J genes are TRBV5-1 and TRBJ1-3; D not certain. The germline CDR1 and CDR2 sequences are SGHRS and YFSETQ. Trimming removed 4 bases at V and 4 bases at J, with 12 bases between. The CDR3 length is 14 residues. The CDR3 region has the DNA TGCGCCAGCAGCCACTCAGGATCCGGAAACACCATATATTTT. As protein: CASSHSGSGNTIYF.